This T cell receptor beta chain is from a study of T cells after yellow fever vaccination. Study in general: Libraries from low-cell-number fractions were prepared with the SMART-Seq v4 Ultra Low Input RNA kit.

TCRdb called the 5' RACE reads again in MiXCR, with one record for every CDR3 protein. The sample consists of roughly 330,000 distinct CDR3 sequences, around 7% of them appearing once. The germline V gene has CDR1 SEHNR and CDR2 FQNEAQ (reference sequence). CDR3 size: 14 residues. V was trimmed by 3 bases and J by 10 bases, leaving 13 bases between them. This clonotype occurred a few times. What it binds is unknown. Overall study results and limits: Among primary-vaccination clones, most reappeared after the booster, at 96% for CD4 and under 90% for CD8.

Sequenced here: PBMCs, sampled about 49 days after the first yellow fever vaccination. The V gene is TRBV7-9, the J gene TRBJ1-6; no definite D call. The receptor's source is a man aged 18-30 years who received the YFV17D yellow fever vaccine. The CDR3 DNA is TGTGCCAGCAGCTTCGATGGACTCTTCTCACCCCTCCACTTT. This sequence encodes CASSFDGLFSPLHF.